Below, 18 T cell receptor beta chains from the same sample are listed, as sequenced in a study of T cells after yellow fever vaccination. TCRdb used MiXCR to reprocess the 5' RACE reads, holding one entry per CDR3 protein. The table lists around 250,000 distinct CDR3 sequences, about 5.2% of them singletons, with less than 3.5% in the top ten. The material sequenced was CD4+ T cells sorted from PBMCs, taken on the day of the yellow fever booster vaccination. These receptor sequences come from a man aged 18 to 30 who received the YFV17D yellow fever vaccine.

This clonotype appeared many times. The CDR3 is CASSSPERGVTDTQYF. CDR3 nucleotides: TGCGCCAGCAGCTCCCCAGAGCGGGGAGTTACAGATACGCAGTATTTT. The chain recombines TRBV4-1 with TRBJ2-3; 7 nucleotides agree with TRBD2. V lost 5 bases and J lost 3; bases outside the gene matches: 11. There are 16 residues in the CDR3. The V gene's germline CDR1 is MGHRA and CDR2 YSYEKL.

The chain joins TRBV5-4 to TRBJ2-5; D possibly corresponds to TRBD2 (6 bases). The germline gives CDR1 SGHNT, CDR2 YYREEE (reference sequence). The CDR3 spans 14 residues. V lost 4 bases, J lost 5 bases, and 15 bases lay in between. CDR3 coding DNA: TGTGCCAGCAGCCTTTCCCGGGGGAGGGAGACCCAGTACTTC. The encoded protein is CASSLSRGRETQYF.

There are many counts of this clonotype. The CDR3: CASIPLGGRAYNEQFF. As DNA, the CDR3 is TGTGCCAGCATCCCCCTCGGGGGGAGGGCTTACAATGAGCAGTTCTTC. J is TRBJ2-1 and V is TRBV6-2 or TRBV6-3, with 7 bases that match TRBD2. Germline-derived CDR1 and CDR2 are MNHEY and SVGEGT. Germline trimming cut 7 bases from V and 4 bases from J; bases unmatched to any gene: 13. The CDR3 spans 16 residues.

This clonotype was counted at least ten times. The rearrangement joins TRBV5-1 to TRBJ2-3; D may be TRBD2 (8 bases). V was trimmed by 4 bases and J by 9 bases, leaving 18 bases between them. From germline, CDR1 is SGHRS and CDR2 YFSETQ. CDR3 size: 14 residues. CDR3 residues: CASSGDSREGTQYF. The CDR3 region has the DNA TGCGCCAGCAGCGGGGACAGCCGGGAGGGGACGCAGTATTTT. The full variable domain, in which reference TRBV5-1 and TRBJ2-3 provide the parts outside the CDR3, is KAGVTQTPRYLIKTRGQQVTLSCSPISGHRSVSWYQQTPGQGLQFLFEYFSETQRNKGNFPGRFSGRQFSNSRSEMNVSTLELGDSALYLCASSGDSREGTQYFGPGTRLTVL.

This clonotype showed up many times. The chain uses TRBV5-4 and TRBJ2-3; TRBD2 is a possible D gene (6 bases). Germline V gives CDR1 SGHNT, CDR2 YYREEE (reference sequence). The CDR3 length is 15 residues. Trimming cost V 2 bases and J 1 base, with 11 bases left between them. The CDR3 DNA reads TGTGCCAGCAGCTTTGGCGGGGACCGCACAGATACGCAGTATTTT. Translation: CASSFGGDRTDTQYF.

In this sample, this clonotype turned up many times. The chain joins TRBV7-8 to TRBJ2-1; maybe TRBD2 (5 bases). Germline CDR1 and CDR2: SGHVS and FQNEAQ. With 4 bases removed from V and 9 bases from J, the gap between germline ends came to 19 bases. The CDR3 spans 15 residues. CDR3: CASSSRLTTNPEQFF. The CDR3 nucleotides are TGTGCCAGCAGCTCCCGGCTAACGACTAATCCTGAGCAGTTCTTC.

This clonotype was observed at least ten times. The V gene is TRBV12-3 or TRBV12-4, the J gene TRBJ1-5; 9 bases match TRBD1. The junction had 4 bases not matched to a gene; V was cut back by 8 bases and J by 2 bases. This CDR3 contains 14 residues. The CDR3 is CASRTGVGNQPQHF. DNA for the CDR3: TGTGCCAGCCGGACAGGGGTGGGCAATCAGCCCCAGCATTTT.

This clonotype was picked up a small number of times. The V and J genes are TRBV7-9 and TRBJ1-5; tentative D call: TRBD1 (5 bases). CDR1 and CDR2 from the germline V gene are SEHNR and FQNEAQ (reference sequence). Trimming pared 2 bases from V and 3 bases from J, leaving 11 bases between. This CDR3 contains 15 residues. CDR3 sequence reads: CASSLSRDPNQPQHF. The CDR3, as DNA: TGTGCCAGCAGCTTAAGCCGGGACCCCAATCAGCCCCAGCATTTT. Together with reference TRBV7-9 and TRBJ1-5, the CDR3 gives the full variable domain: DTGVSQNPRHKITKRGQNVTFRCDPISEHNRLYWYRQTLGQGPEFLTYFQNEAQLEKSRLLSDRFSAERPKGSFSTLEIQRTEQGDSAMYLCASSLSRDPNQPQHFGDGTRLSIL.

The chain has TRBV7-8 and TRBJ1-1; 8 positions agree with TRBD1. Germline assignment: CDR1 SGHVS and CDR2 FQNEAQ. The CDR3 contains 16 residues. Trimming at V came to 2 bases and at J to 2 bases, leaving 7 bases not matched to a gene. CDR3 residues: CASSLQWTGPNTEAFF. Written as DNA, the CDR3 is TGTGCCAGCAGCTTACAGTGGACAGGGCCTAACACTGAAGCTTTCTTT.

CDR3 sequence reads: CASRKAWDGGASVEAFF. CDR3 bases: TGTGCCAGCAGGAAGGCCTGGGACGGCGGGGCTAGTGTGGAAGCTTTCTTT. The chain is built from TRBV5-4 and TRBJ1-1; possible D gene TRBD1, 5 bases. The CDR3 has 17 residues. Trimming took 5 bases from V and 8 from J, leaving 28 bases between them. The germline V gene has CDR1 SGHNT and CDR2 YYREEE (reference sequence).

V gene TRBV18 combines with J gene TRBJ2-1, with D possibly being TRBD2 (6 bases). Germline V CDR1 and CDR2: KGHSH, LQKENI. The CDR3 extends over 15 amino acids. Trimming cost V 4 bases and J 4 bases, with 14 bases left between them. The CDR3 DNA follows: TGTGCCAGCTCACGCGGGGACCCGGGTTACAATGAGCAGTTCTTC. Amino acids: CASSRGDPGYNEQFF.

The J gene is TRBJ1-5, the V gene TRBV4-1; D remains ambiguous. The CDR3 consists of 15 residues. In germline, CDR1 is MGHRA, CDR2 YSYEKL. With 0 bases removed from V and 0 bases from J, the gap between germline ends came to 6 bases. CDR3 DNA: TGCGCCAGCAGCCAAGATTGGATTAGCAATCAGCCCCAGCATTTT. Its translation is CASSQDWISNQPQHF.

V gene TRBV4-1 combines with J gene TRBJ1-6; 9 bases are shared with TRBD1. V lost 4 bases, J lost 10 bases, and 8 bases stayed unmatched. Germline loops: CDR1 MGHRA, CDR2 YSYEKL. The length of the CDR3 is 15 residues. CDR3 protein: CASSPPGQGKSPLHF. The CDR3 nucleotides are TGCGCCAGCAGCCCTCCCGGACAGGGGAAATCACCCCTCCACTTT.

This clonotype occurred a few times. The rearrangement joins TRBV18 to TRBJ1-5; no clear D. Germline assignment: CDR1 KGHSH and CDR2 LQKENI. Trimming shortened V by 5 bases and J by 7 bases, and 18 bases separated the two germline ends. The CDR3 contains 15 residues. The CDR3 protein is CASSSWRGPFQPQHF. Here the CDR3 DNA reads TGTGCCAGCTCATCGTGGCGAGGGCCTTTCCAGCCCCAGCATTTT.

This clonotype appeared a few times. The rearrangement joins TRBV9 to TRBJ2-5; a possible D gene is TRBD2 (5 bases). CDR3 length: 13 amino acids. Germline CDR1 SGDLS, CDR2 YYNGEE. Trimming shortened V by 7 bases and J by 5 bases, and 15 bases separated the two germline ends. DNA for the CDR3: TGTGCCAGCGGTGGGGTACCGGGGGAGACCCAGTACTTC. Residues: CASGGVPGETQYF.

The table lists this clonotype with many counts. The V call is TRBV12-3 or TRBV12-4, the J call TRBJ2-5; D not certain. The CDR3 consists of 12 residues. V was shortened by 7 bases and J by 5 bases, with 11 bases between the two germline ends. The CDR3 DNA reads as TGTGCCAGCAATACGAACCGGGAGACCCAGTACTTC. Translating it yields CASNTNRETQYF.

This clonotype appeared a few times. The chain couples TRBV3-1 to TRBJ1-4, with a possible D match to TRBD1 (6 bases). Trimming removed 0 bases at V and 4 bases at J, with 12 bases between. The CDR3 covers 16 residues. Germline V gene sequence: CDR1 LGHDT, CDR2 YNNKEL (reference sequence). In DNA, the CDR3 is TGTGCCAGCAGCCAAGATATAACAGGGAGTAATGAAAAACTGTTTTTT. Protein product: CASSQDITGSNEKLFF.

This clonotype was recorded many times. The chain uses TRBV10-1 and TRBJ2-7; no clear D. Looked up from germline, CDR1 is WNHNN and CDR2 is SYGVQD (reference sequence). This CDR3 has 12 amino acids. The V and J ends lost 2 bases and 2 bases respectively, with 4 bases between them. The CDR3 sequence is CASSEGPYEQYF. CDR3 bases: TGCGCCAGCAGTGAGGGGCCCTACGAGCAGTACTTC.